This T cell receptor beta chain was identified during a study of T cell repertoires in ileal Crohn's disease. Study-wide results and limits: Compared with non-smokers, active smokers at surgery showed more clonal expansions. Clonality above 26.8% at surgery always came with endoscopic recurrence. Mucosal expansions were suggested to be mainly CD8 T cells.

On this clone: Its matching antigen is unknown.

CDR1 is PRHDT and CDR2 is FYEKMQ in the germline V gene (reference sequence). The V segment lost 1 base and the J segment 2 bases; nucleotides outside the gene matches: 8. The CDR3 extends over 18 amino acids. The table came from immunoSEQ multiplex PCR; TCRdb's copy has only in-frame clones and leaves some out. The repertoire holds around 15,000 clones, roughly two thirds seen once, with less than 6.5% in the top ten. The TCR originated in an adult with Crohn's disease. The sequencing sample was made of ileal tissue. V gene TRBV13 combines with J gene TRBJ2-7, with 13 bases lining up with TRBD2. The CDR3 spells CASSLAWTSGGLTYEQYF. In nucleotides, the CDR3 is TGTGCCAGCAGCTTAGCATGGACTAGCGGGGGACTCACCTACGAGCAGTACTTC.